What follows are 17 T cell receptor beta chains derived from one specimen sequenced in a study of shared clonotypes between healthy human individuals. Measured with immunoSEQ multiplex PCR; TCRdb has only the in-frame clones, and not every one. The table lists over a million clones, roughly 98.5% of them singletons, with about 0.35% in the top ten. The sample was naive CD4+ T cells sorted from blood. The subset denotes: CD45RA+ positively selected. The origin of the receptors is a man aged 30 to 39 in good health.

The chain combines TRBV7-9 with TRBJ1-1; D not resolved. Germline lookup yields CDR1 SEHNR and CDR2 FQNEAQ (reference sequence). The CDR3 length is 11 residues. The V gene lost 5 bases and the J gene lost 3 bases, with 4 bases spanning the gap. DNA for the CDR3: TGTGCCAGCAGCCACCACACTGAAGCTTTCTTT. The encoded protein is CASSHHTEAFF.

The chain uses TRBV2 and TRBJ1-5, with D unclear. The V gene lost 7 bases and the J gene lost 0 bases, with 16 bases spanning the gap. The germline gives CDR1 SNHLY, CDR2 FYNNEI. The CDR3 is 16 residues long. CDR3 in amino acids: CASTPKVGYSNQPQHF. In DNA form, the CDR3 reads TGTGCCAGCACACCCAAGGTGGGATATAGCAATCAGCCCCAGCATTTT.

The V gene is TRBV4-1, the J gene TRBJ2-1; 11 nucleotides line up with TRBD2. J was trimmed by 8 bases and V by 4 bases; bases with no gene match: 7. Germline values: CDR1 MGHRA, CDR2 YSYEKL. The CDR3 consists of 15 residues. CDR3 residues: CASSPTGLAVDEQFF. The CDR3 DNA reads as TGCGCCAGCAGCCCTACGGGACTAGCGGTGGATGAGCAGTTCTTC.

This clone was counted once. V gene TRBV6-6 combines with J gene TRBJ1-1, with a tentative D call TRBD1 (6 bases). V was shortened by 0 bases and J by 5 bases, with 7 bases between the two germline ends. The CDR3 extends over 13 amino acids. Germline V gene sequence: CDR1 MNHNY, CDR2 SVGAGI (reference sequence). The CDR3 is CASSYSTGTEAFF. The CDR3 DNA sequence: TGTGCCAGCAGTTACTCTACAGGGACTGAAGCTTTCTTT.

DNA of the CDR3: TGTGCCAGCAGGGTAGGGGCCCCAGCCAAAAACATTCAGTACTTC. It is translated as CASRVGAPAKNIQYF. The V call is TRBV6-5, the J call TRBJ2-4, with D perhaps TRBD1 (5 bases). Between the trimmed V and J ends, which lost 6 bases and 0 bases, there was a span of 12 bases. From germline, CDR1 is MNHEY and CDR2 SVGAGI. CDR3 length equals 15 residues.

The rearrangement uses TRBV5-8 and TRBJ1-2; no definite D call. Germline lookup yields CDR1 SGHTS and CDR2 YDEGEE. The V end lost 1 base, the J end lost 4 bases, and 20 bases lay between the germline ends. The CDR3 sequence is 17 residues long. The CDR3 here is CASSLIRRIVGSYGYTF. CDR3 in DNA: TGTGCCAGCAGCTTGATCCGCAGAATCGTGGGAAGCTATGGCTACACCTTC.

The chain carries TRBV10-2 and TRBJ2-3; D is unclear. V was cut by 7 bases and J by 4 bases, with 12 bases left in between. Germline values: CDR1 WSHSY, CDR2 SAAADI. CDR3 size: 13 residues. This CDR3 is CASKGAPPDTQYF. For the CDR3, the DNA is TGCGCCAGCAAAGGAGCCCCCCCAGATACGCAGTATTTT.

This sequence joins TRBV6-8 and TRBJ2-3; possibly TRBD1 for D (6 bases). CDR1 and CDR2 (germline): MNHGY, SAAAGT. The CDR3 consists of 13 residues. V dropped 5 bases and J dropped 1 base, with 7 bases sitting between them. The CDR3 sequence: CASSNRGTDTQYF. For the CDR3, the DNA is TGTGCCAGCAGTAACAGGGGCACAGATACGCAGTATTTT.

The chain uses TRBV30 and TRBJ2-5, with D maybe TRBD2 (5 bases). CDR3 length equals 17 residues. V was clipped by 2 bases and J by 0 bases, with 19 bases between them. In germline, CDR1 is GTSNPN, CDR2 SVGIG (reference sequence). This CDR3 is CAWSPHRIYGDQETQYF. As DNA, the CDR3 is TGTGCCTGGAGTCCCCATCGAATTTACGGGGACCAAGAGACCCAGTACTTC.

The V gene is TRBV6-5, the J gene TRBJ2-7, with 7 bases aligning to TRBD2. From germline, CDR1 is MNHEY and CDR2 SVGAGI. V was clipped by 6 bases and J by 6 bases; unmatched bases: 14. This CDR3 comprises 15 residues. CDR3: CASSRAGAGAVEQYF. The DNA of the CDR3 is TGTGCCAGCAGCCGAGCCGGGGCGGGAGCCGTCGAGCAGTACTTC.

The CDR3 spells CASSLLSSGSGEQYF. CDR3 nucleotides: TGCGCCAGCAGCTTGCTTTCTAGCGGGAGTGGGGAGCAGTACTTC. The rearrangement joins TRBV5-1 to TRBJ2-7; 10 nucleotides match TRBD2. V lost 1 base to trimming and J lost 7 bases; unmatched junction nucleotides: 8. Germline loops: CDR1 SGHRS, CDR2 YFSETQ. CDR3 length: 15 amino acids. The whole variable domain, filled in from reference TRBV5-1 and TRBJ2-7, reads KAGVTQTPRYLIKTRGQQVTLSCSPISGHRSVSWYQQTPGQGLQFLFEYFSETQRNKGNFPGRFSGRQFSNSRSEMNVSTLELGDSALYLCASSLLSSGSGEQYFGPGTRLTVT.

V gene TRBV5-1 combines with J gene TRBJ2-3; TRBD1 might be the D (7 bases). V lost 4 bases and J 0 bases, leaving 24 bases between the germline ends. CDR3 length equals 19 residues. Germline V CDR1 and CDR2: SGHRS, YFSETQ. CDR3 nucleotide sequence: TGCGCCAGCAGCAATCCCAGGGGGGTCCTTCCTACTAGCACAGATACGCAGTATTTT. It encodes CASSNPRGVLPTSTDTQYF.

This clone was counted once. The chain couples TRBV6-5 to TRBJ2-5, with D tentatively TRBD2 (7 bases). Trimming shortened V by 6 bases and J by 3 bases, and 11 bases separated the two germline ends. The CDR3 has 13 amino acids. The germline gives CDR1 MNHEY, CDR2 SVGAGI. This CDR3 reads CASSKGGEETQYF. CDR3 coding DNA: TGTGCCAGCAGCAAGGGGGGGGAAGAGACCCAGTACTTC.

Note on this clone: The sample carries other DNA sequences with the same CDR3. CDR3 residues: CASSFRGNGYTF. For the CDR3, the DNA is TGTGCCAGCAGTTTCCGGGGAAACGGCTACACCTTC. The chain has TRBV28 and TRBJ1-2; D ambiguous. Germline CDR1 is MDHEN and CDR2 is SYDVKM. The CDR3 spans 12 residues. The V gene lost 3 bases and the J gene lost 8 bases, with 10 bases spanning the gap.

V and J are TRBV7-2 and TRBJ1-2; D remains ambiguous. Trimming cost V 5 bases and J 4 bases, with 17 bases left between them. Germline V gene sequence: CDR1 SGHTA, CDR2 FQGNSA. The length of the CDR3 is 15 residues. CDR3 in DNA: TGTGCCAGCAGCCCTCGACTCAGATTTCCCTATGGCTACACCTTC. Encoded protein: CASSPRLRFPYGYTF.

J is TRBJ1-5 and V is TRBV5-8; 8 bases are a match to TRBD1. The trim removed 4 bases at V and 0 bases at J, leaving 6 bases unmatched. Germline V gene lookup returns CDR1 SGHTS and CDR2 YDEGEE. The CDR3 length is 16 residues. The DNA for the CDR3 is TGTGCCAGCAGCGGGGACAGGTATTATAGCAATCAGCCCCAGCATTTT. This translates into CASSGDRYYSNQPQHF. The full variable domain, with the rest looked up from reference TRBV5-8 and TRBJ1-5, is EAGVTQSPTHLIKTRGQQATLRCSPISGHTSVYWYQQALGLGLQFLLWYDEGEERNRGNFPPRFSGRQFPNYSSELNVNALELEDSALYLCASSGDRYYSNQPQHFGDGTRLSIL.

The chain combines TRBV29-1 with TRBJ2-5, with D unresolved. V shed 3 bases and J shed 4 bases, with 9 bases lying between them. The CDR3 runs to 12 residues. Germline lookup yields CDR1 SQVTM and CDR2 ANQGSEA. The CDR3 nucleotides are TGCAGCGTTGACAGTTCCTCAGAGACCCAGTACTTC. This sequence encodes CSVDSSSETQYF.